This T cell receptor beta chain came from a study of PD-1 blockade in mismatch repair-deficient tumors. The CDR3 extends over 13 amino acids. V dropped 4 bases and J dropped 6 bases, with 11 bases sitting between them. Germline values: CDR1 SGHTS, CDR2 YDEGEE. The table came from immunoSEQ multiplex PCR; TCRdb's copy has only in-frame clones and leaves some out. The data contain 130,000 or so clones, 70% to 90% of them singletons. Sequenced here: peripheral blood, sampled 44 weeks after starting pembrolizumab. This receptor was identified in an adult with mismatch repair-deficient cancer. The chain joins TRBV5-8 to TRBJ2-1; maybe TRBD1 (5 bases). The CDR3 sequence is CASSLLRANEQFF. The DNA for the CDR3 is TGTGCCAGCAGCCTACTCAGGGCCAATGAGCAGTTCTTC.